Listed below are T cell receptor beta chains from one sample, sequenced in a study of OX40 agonist ivuxolimab in advanced cancers. Libraries were prepared by immunoSEQ multiplex PCR; TCRdb keeps only in-frame clonotypes and omits some of them. There are fewer than 80,000 clones in the sample; roughly 87% occur only once, and about 4% lies in the top ten. The sample here was CD4+ or CD8+ T cells sorted from blood, taken in a trial of the OX40 agonist ivuxolimab. The source of these receptors is an adult with an advanced solid tumor such as melanoma, head and neck, liver or kidney cancer. Each CDR3 is given without its conserved first and last residue.

V	J	CDR3
TRBV6-1	TRBJ1-5	ASSKGRASNQPQH
TRBV18	TRBJ2-1	ASSPYIGRDNEQF
TRBV7-2	TRBJ2-1	ASSVRREGPDEQF
TRBV5-4	TRBJ2-1	ASSLGGGANNEQF
TRBV7-7	TRBJ2-1	ASSAGTSGYNEQF
TRBV7-6	TRBJ1-1	ASSFSTGMAEAF
TRBV4-3	TRBJ2-1	ASSQDNRPKQF
TRBV30	TRBJ1-3	AWVGQPSGNTIY
TRBV10-3	TRBJ1-4	AISERQGRGEKLF
TRBV30	TRBJ1-5	AWSVPRTGDYNQPQH
TRBV7-2	TRBJ1-6	ASTPMGPANNSPLH
TRBV5-4	TRBJ2-3	ASSRQGATDTQY
TRBV7-9	TRBJ1-3	ASSQKGQGTGNTIY
TRBV2	TRBJ2-7	ASSGDTRSSYEQY
TRBV11-2	TRBJ2-3	ASSLARGTSGTTDTQY
TRBV11-3	TRBJ2-1	ASSLALNEQF
TRBV7-3	TRBJ2-1	ASSLDAASPFGDEQF
TRBV18	TRBJ1-3	ASSRRGNDGNTIY
TRBV18	TRBJ2-2	ASSPPSSGSSGELF
TRBV25-1	TRBJ2-3	ASSELLAGVPDTQY
TRBV7-9	TRBJ2-1	ASSLGLALGNEQF
TRBV29-1	TRBJ2-7	SVGDRGLYEQY
TRBV11-3	TRBJ2-1	ASSPTLRTNEQF
TRBV14	TRBJ1-5	ASSLRGNNQPQH
TRBV19	TRBJ1-2	ASSKGQTRANYGYT